This record concerns one T cell receptor (beta chain) sequence. The data belong to a study of preoperative IRX-2 immunotherapy in early breast cancer. Clones were read by immunoSEQ multiplex PCR, and TCRdb kept only the in-frame ones, dropping some. The sample contains approximately 25,000 clones, about 68% of which appear only once. V shed 3 bases and J 5 bases; nucleotides not matched to a gene: 3. CDR1 and CDR2 from the germline V gene are MDHEN and SYDVKM. The CDR3 spans 14 residues. The sample's treatment: preoperative locoregional IRX-2 cytokine immunotherapy. V and J are TRBV28 and TRBJ1-2, with 10 nucleotides matching TRBD1. This receptor was taken from a human donor with breast cancer. Specimen: lymph node tissue, collected after IRX-2 immunotherapy. The CDR3 reads CASSFMDRGYGYTF. CDR3 DNA: TGTGCCAGCAGTTTTATGGACAGGGGGTATGGCTACACCTTC.